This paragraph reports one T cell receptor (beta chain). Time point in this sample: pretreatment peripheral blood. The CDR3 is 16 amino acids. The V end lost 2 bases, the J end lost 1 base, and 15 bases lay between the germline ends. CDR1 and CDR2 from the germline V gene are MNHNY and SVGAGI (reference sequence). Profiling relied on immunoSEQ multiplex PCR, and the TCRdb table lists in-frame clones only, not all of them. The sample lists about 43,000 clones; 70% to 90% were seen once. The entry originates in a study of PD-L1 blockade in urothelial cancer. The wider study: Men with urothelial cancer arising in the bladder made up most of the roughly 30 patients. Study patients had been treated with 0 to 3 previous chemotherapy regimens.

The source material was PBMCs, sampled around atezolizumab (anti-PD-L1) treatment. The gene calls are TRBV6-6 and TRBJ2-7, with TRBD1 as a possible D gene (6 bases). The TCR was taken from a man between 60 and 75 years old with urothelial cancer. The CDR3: CASSYERTVTSYEQYF. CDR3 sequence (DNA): TGTGCCAGCAGTTACGAGCGGACAGTTACTTCCTACGAGCAGTACTTC.